This record concerns one T cell receptor beta chain sequence. These data belong to a study of blood T cell repertoires in COVID-19. TCRdb's copy holds only in-frame clones and misses some; the assay was immunoSEQ multiplex PCR. There are 110,000 to 150,000 clones in the sample; around 79% occur only once, and 4% to 5% lies in the top ten. The V end lost 1 base, the J end lost 1 base, and 16 bases lay between the germline ends. The germline V gene encodes CDR1 LGHDT and CDR2 YNNKEL (reference sequence). The CDR3 contains 17 residues. Patients in Seattle were enrolled during active infection, then followed longitudinally.

V and J are TRBV3-1 (or the pseudogene TRBV3-2) and TRBJ1-1; D perhaps matches TRBD1 (5 bases). This clonotype was sampled from a woman in her 70s with COVID-19, enrolled during active disease. The sample consisted of peripheral blood. The CDR3 is CASSQGAWGESNTEAFF. The CDR3 nucleotides are TGTGCCAGCAGCCAAGGGGCTTGGGGGGAGTCGAACACTGAAGCTTTCTTT.